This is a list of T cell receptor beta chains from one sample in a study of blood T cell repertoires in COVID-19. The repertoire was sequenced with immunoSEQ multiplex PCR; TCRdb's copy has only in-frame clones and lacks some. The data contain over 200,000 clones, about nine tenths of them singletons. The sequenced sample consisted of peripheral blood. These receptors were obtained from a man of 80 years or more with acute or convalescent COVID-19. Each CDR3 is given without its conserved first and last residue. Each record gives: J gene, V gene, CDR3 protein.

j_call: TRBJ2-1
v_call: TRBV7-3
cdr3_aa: ASSSHGSYNEQF

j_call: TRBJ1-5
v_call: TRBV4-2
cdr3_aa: ASSETPTGAGQPQH

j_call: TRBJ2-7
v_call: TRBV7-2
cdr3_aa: ASRAGQAAPGVQY

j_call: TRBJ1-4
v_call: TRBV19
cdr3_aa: ASSLKWTGTNEKLF

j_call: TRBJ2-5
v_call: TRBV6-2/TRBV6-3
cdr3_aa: ASSYRSTGTGETQY

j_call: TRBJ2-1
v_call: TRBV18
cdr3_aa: ASSPLAGSYNEQF

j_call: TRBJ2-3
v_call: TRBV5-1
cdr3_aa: ASRAAGDTQY

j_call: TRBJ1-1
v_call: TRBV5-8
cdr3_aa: ASSFGQGAGMFTEAF

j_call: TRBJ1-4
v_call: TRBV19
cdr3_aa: ASSTGMATNEKLF

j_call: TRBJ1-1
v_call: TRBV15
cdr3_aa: ATSRGGTGNTEAF

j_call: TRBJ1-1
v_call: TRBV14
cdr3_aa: ASSHTRQGAVTEAF

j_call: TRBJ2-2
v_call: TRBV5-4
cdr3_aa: ASSSFLSGAGELF

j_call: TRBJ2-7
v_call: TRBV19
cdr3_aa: ASSVQGLTTYEQY

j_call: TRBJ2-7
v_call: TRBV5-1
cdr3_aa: ASSPRTSRHEQY

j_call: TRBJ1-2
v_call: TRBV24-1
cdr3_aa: ATGTGNDYGYT

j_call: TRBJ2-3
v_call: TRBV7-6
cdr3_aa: ASSLAAASTDTQY

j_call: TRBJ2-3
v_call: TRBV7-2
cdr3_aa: ASSFSLEGTDTQY

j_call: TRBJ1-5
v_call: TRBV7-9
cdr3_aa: ASSSGSNQPQH

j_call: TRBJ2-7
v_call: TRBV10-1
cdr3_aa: ASSPGTDYEQY

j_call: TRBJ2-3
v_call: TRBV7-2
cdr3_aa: ASRRGLGGGRSDTQY

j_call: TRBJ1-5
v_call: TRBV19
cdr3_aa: ASNTGMTPQPQH

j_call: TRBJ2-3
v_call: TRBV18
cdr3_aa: ASSAYSSTDTQY

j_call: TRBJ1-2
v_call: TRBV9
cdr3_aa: ASSPTGQVLYGYT

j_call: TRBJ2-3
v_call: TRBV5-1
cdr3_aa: ASSLGTSGSADTQY

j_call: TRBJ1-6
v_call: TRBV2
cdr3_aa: ASSETGASLVSYNSPLH

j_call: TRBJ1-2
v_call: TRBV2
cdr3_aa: ASSGGPGGNYGYT

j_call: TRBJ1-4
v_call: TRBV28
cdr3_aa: ASSNQGLATNEKLF

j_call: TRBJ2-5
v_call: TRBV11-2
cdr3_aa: ASSPTLGTDGSETQY

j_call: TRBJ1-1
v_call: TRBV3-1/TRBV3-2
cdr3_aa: ASSQDQGAFGLNTEAF

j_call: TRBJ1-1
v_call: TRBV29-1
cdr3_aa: SVESGIGTEAF

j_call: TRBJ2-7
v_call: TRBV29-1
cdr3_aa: SVAPGQGAYEQY

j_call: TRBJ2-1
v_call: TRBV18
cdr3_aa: ASTLRTGGYNEQF

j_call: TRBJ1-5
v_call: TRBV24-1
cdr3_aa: ATSSRRGGNQPQH

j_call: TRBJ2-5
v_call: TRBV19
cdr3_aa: ASSDRTGSVLETQY

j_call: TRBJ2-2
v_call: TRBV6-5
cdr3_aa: ASMRGRNTGELF

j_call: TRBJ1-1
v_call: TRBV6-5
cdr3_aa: ASSYGGHTEAF

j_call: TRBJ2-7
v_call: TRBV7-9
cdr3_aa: ASSQGQGFTYEQY

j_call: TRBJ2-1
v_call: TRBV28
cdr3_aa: ASSLVDRGQGSYNEQF

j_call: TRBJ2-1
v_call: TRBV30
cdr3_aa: AWRIAGARDEQF

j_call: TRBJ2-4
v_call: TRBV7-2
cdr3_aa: ASSSSWGGENIQY

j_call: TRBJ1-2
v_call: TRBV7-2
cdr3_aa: ASSSYGNYGYT

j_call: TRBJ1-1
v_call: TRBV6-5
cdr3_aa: ASGRGLNTEAF

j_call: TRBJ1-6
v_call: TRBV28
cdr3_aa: ASSPSAGGNNSPLH

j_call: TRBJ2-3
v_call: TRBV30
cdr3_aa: AWRGGGLAEQY

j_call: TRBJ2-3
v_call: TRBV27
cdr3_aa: ASTRKGQITDTQY

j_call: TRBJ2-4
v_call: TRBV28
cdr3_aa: ASRGQSKNIQY

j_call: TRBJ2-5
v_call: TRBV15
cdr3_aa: ATSFPTQETQY

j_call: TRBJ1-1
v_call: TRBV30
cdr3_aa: AWNPQGRSEAF

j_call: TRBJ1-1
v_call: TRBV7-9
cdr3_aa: ASSSKGAVGTEAF

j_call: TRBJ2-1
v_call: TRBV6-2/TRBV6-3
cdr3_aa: ASSSNRGLAGGNEQF

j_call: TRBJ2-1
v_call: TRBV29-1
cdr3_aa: SVYRQPQGNEQF

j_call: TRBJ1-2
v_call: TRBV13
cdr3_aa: ASRKAQGSNYGYT

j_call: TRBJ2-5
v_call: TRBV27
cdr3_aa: ASSKRPRDTETQY

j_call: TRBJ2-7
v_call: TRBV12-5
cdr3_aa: ASGPAGFSEQY

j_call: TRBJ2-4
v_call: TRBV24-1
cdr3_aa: APHPTGGDRLAKNIQY

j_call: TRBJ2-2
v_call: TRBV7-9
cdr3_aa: ASSLGLAGGRTGELF

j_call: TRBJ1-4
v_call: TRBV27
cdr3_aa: AARDRVSEKLF

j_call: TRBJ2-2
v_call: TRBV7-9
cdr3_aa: ASSLELAPGELF